This T cell receptor beta chain was documented in a study of somatic mutations in cytotoxic T cells in rheumatoid arthritis. About the research overall: In some cases, T-cell populations stained with V beta antibodies were flow-sorted at nearly 100% purity, and these included V beta1+ cells sequenced for TCRB. General study findings and limits: More than 20% of CD8+ cells belonged to the largest clone in about an eighth of the 65 patients.

Remarks on this clone: Its antigen is not identified.

CDR3 size: 16 residues. The junction had 7 bases not matched to a gene; V was cut back by 4 bases and J by 5 bases. Germline assignment: CDR1 LNHDA and CDR2 SQIVND (reference sequence). Profiled with immunoSEQ multiplex PCR; TCRdb holds only in-frame clones, not every one. The sample lists 15,000 or so clones, 77% occurring once. The source is an adult with rheumatoid arthritis. The specimen was CD8+ T cells sorted from blood. This chain connects TRBV19 to TRBJ2-6; 8 bases align to TRBD1. CDR3 sequence: CASSNRGSLWANVLTF. Written as DNA, the CDR3 is TGTGCCAGTAGTAACAGGGGGAGCTTATGGGCCAACGTCCTGACTTTC.